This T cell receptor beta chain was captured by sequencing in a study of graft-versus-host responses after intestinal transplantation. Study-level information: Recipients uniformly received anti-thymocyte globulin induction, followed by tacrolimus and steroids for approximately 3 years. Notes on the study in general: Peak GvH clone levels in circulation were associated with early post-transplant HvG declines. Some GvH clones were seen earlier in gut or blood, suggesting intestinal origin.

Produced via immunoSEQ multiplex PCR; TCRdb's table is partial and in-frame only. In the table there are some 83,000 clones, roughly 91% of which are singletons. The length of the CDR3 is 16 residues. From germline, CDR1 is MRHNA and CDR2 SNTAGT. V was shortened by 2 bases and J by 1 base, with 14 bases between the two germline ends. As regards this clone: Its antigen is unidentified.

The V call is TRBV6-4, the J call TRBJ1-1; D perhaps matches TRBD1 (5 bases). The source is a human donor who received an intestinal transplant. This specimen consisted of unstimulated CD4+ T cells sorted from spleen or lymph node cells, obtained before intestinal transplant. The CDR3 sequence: CASSDPEQVPNTEAFF. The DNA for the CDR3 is TGTGCCAGCAGTGACCCTGAACAGGTTCCGAACACTGAAGCTTTCTTT.